Listed below are T cell receptor beta chains from one sample, sequenced in a study of cytomegalovirus exposure and HLA in healthy donors. Sequencing was performed with immunoSEQ multiplex PCR; in TCRdb, only in-frame clones are kept and a portion is missing. The specimen's table records around 200,000 clones. Sequenced sample: PBMCs. The receptors derive from a girl aged 2-15 years in good health and CMV-seropositive. Both conserved end residues are part of each CDR3. D genes are given only for firm matches.

D	V	J	CDR3	DNA
.	TRBV5-1	TRBJ1-5	CASSLVPGNQPQHF	TGCGCCAGCAGCTTGGTGCCGGGCAATCAGCCCCAGCATTTT
.	TRBV30	TRBJ1-1	CAWSRSTEAFF	TGTGCCTGGAGCCGGAGCACTGAAGCTTTCTTT
.	TRBV5-8	TRBJ2-3	CASSRGNTSTDTQYF	TGTGCCAGCAGCCGAGGGAATACTAGCACAGATACGCAGTATTTT
.	TRBV5-5	TRBJ1-2	CASSLAGGRTYGYTF	TGTGCCAGCAGCTTGGCCGGGGGACGGACCTATGGCTACACCTTC
TRBD1	TRBV25-1	TRBJ1-1	CASSELGRGPGRGTEAFF	TGTGCCAGCAGTGAATTAGGCAGGGGGCCGGGAAGAGGCACTGAAGCTTTCTTT
.	TRBV5-5	TRBJ1-5	CASSLDSLNQPQHF	TGTGCCAGCAGCTTGGACAGCCTTAATCAGCCCCAGCATTTT
TRBD1	TRBV11-3	TRBJ1-1	CASSPRTGEAFF	TGTGCCAGCAGCCCACGGACAGGGGAAGCTTTCTTT
.	TRBV19	TRBJ1-5	CASSIQGNPFSNQPQHF	TGTGCCAGTAGTATACAGGGAAATCCCTTTAGCAATCAGCCCCAGCATTTT
.	TRBV19	TRBJ2-7	CASSATWTDEQYF	TGTGCCAGTAGTGCAACATGGACAGACGAGCAGTACTTC
.	TRBV7-9	TRBJ2-7	CASSGPGQPFEQYF	TGTGCCAGCAGCGGTCCGGGACAACCCTTCGAGCAGTACTTC
TRBD2	TRBV19	TRBJ2-7	CASSTGTSGTYEQYF	TGTGCCAGTAGTACCGGGACTAGCGGGACCTACGAGCAGTACTTC
.	TRBV6-6	TRBJ1-2	CASSRTVQDYTF	TGTGCCAGCAGCCGGACAGTTCAGGACTACACCTTC
.	TRBV29-1	TRBJ2-7	CSAYGVSNEQYF	TGCAGCGCCTACGGAGTCAGTAACGAGCAGTACTTC
TRBD2	TRBV15	TRBJ2-1	CATSRVAGSINEQFF	TGTGCCACCAGCAGAGTAGCGGGTAGTATCAATGAGCAGTTCTTC
.	TRBV19	TRBJ2-2	CASSILAPNTGELFF	TGTGCCAGTAGTATCTTAGCGCCGAACACCGGGGAGCTGTTTTTT
TRBD1	TRBV5-5	TRBJ1-5	CASSRTGSQPQHF	TGTGCCAGCAGCCGGACAGGTTCTCAGCCCCAGCATTTT
TRBD2	TRBV4-2	TRBJ2-3	CASSGPGLAGVLSTDTQYF	TGTGCCAGCAGCGGTCCGGGACTAGCGGGAGTTTTGAGCACAGATACGCAGTATTTT
TRBD1	TRBV7-9	TRBJ2-7	CASSDPGQGLSRFEQYF	TGTGCCAGCAGCGACCCGGGACAGGGTCTATCTAGGTTCGAGCAGTACTTC
TRBD2	TRBV11-2	TRBJ2-4	CASSLDRRREYPKNIQYF	TGTGCCAGCAGCTTAGATCGGCGGCGGGAGTACCCCAAAAACATTCAGTACTTC
TRBD1	TRBV10-3	TRBJ2-7	CAISEAGTGINEQYF	TGTGCCATCAGTGAAGCCGGGACAGGTATCAACGAGCAGTACTTC
TRBD2	TRBV4-1	TRBJ2-1	CASSQVGLADNEQFF	TGCGCCAGCAGCCAAGTCGGACTAGCGGACAATGAGCAGTTCTTC
.	TRBV27	TRBJ2-7	CASSLLRQRRSYEQYF	TGTGCCAGCAGTTTACTACGACAGAGACGCTCCTACGAGCAGTACTTC
.	TRBV5-1	TRBJ2-5	CASSLQADKGETQYF	TGCGCCAGCAGCTTGCAGGCGGATAAGGGGGAGACCCAGTACTTC
TRBD2	TRBV19	TRBJ2-5	CASSISHGLATETQYF	TGTGCCAGTAGTATAAGCCACGGACTAGCGACAGAGACCCAGTACTTC
.	TRBV10-1	TRBJ1-1	CASSFNRETNTEAFF	TGCGCCAGCAGTTTTAACAGGGAAACGAACACTGAAGCTTTCTTT
TRBD1	TRBV18	TRBJ2-5	CASSPGTGIRETQYF	TGTGCCAGCTCCCCCGGGACAGGGATTCGGGAGACCCAGTACTTC
.	TRBV5-5	TRBJ1-5	CASSLAGSGRQPQHF	TGTGCCAGCAGCTTGGCCGGGTCAGGGAGGCAGCCCCAGCATTTT
TRBD2	TRBV4-2	TRBJ2-1	CASSLGSSGYNEQFF	TGTGCCAGCAGCCTAGGGTCTAGCGGATACAATGAGCAGTTCTTC
.	TRBV2	TRBJ1-1	CASSSWNTEAFF	TGTGCCAGCAGTTCGTGGAACACTGAAGCTTTCTTT
TRBD1	TRBV28	TRBJ1-5	CASTDGTGNQPQHF	TGTGCCAGCACCGACGGGACAGGGAATCAGCCCCAGCATTTT
.	TRBV12-2	TRBJ2-1	CASRTLGDHNEQFF	TGTGCAAGTCGTACGTTAGGGGATCACAATGAGCAGTTCTTC
TRBD2	TRBV5-6	TRBJ2-3	CASSHRLAGGRRDTQYF	TGTGCCAGCAGCCACCGACTAGCGGGAGGGCGGAGGGATACGCAGTATTTT
.	TRBV5-1	TRBJ1-4	CASSFGPADEKLFF	TGCGCCAGCAGCTTTGGACCAGCGGATGAAAAACTGTTTTTT
.	TRBV5-4	TRBJ2-1	CASSFDSGTAQFF	TGTGCCAGCAGCTTTGATAGCGGGACAGCGCAGTTCTTC
TRBD2	TRBV6-1	TRBJ2-3	CASSAGSGSFTDTQYF	TGTGCCAGCAGTGCCGGAAGCGGGAGCTTCACAGATACGCAGTATTTT
TRBD1	TRBV27	TRBJ1-1	CASSLGGRGFGFEAFF	TGTGCCAGCAGTCTAGGGGGCAGGGGGTTTGGGTTTGAAGCTTTCTTT
TRBD1	TRBV5-1	TRBJ1-1	CASSGQGNTEAFF	TGCGCCAGCAGCGGACAGGGGAACACTGAAGCTTTCTTT